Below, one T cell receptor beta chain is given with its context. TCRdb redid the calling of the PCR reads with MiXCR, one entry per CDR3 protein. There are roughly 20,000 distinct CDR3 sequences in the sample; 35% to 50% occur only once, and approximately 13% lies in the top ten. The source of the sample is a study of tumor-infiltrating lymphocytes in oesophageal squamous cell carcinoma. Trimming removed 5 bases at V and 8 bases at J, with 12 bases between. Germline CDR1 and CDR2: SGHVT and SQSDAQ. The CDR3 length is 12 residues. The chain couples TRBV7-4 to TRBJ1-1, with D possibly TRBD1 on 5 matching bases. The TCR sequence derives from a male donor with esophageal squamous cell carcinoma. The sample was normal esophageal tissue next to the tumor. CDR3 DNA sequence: TGTGCCAGCAGCGGGCGGGGGGTCGAAGCTTTCTTT. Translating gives CASSGRGVEAFF.